This paragraph covers one T cell receptor beta chain sequence. The data are from a study of technical replicates of blood from several donors. The V and J ends lost 0 bases and 3 bases respectively, with 10 bases between them. Germline CDR1 reads SGDLS; CDR2 reads YYNGEE. The CDR3 spans 14 residues. TCRdb keeps only in-frame clones here, not all; method: immunoSEQ multiplex PCR. The sample lists tens of thousands of clones, 90% to 97% occurring once. The clonotype comes from a human donor in good health. The chain combines TRBV9 with TRBJ2-7, with D maybe TRBD1 (6 bases). The sequenced material came from T cells isolated from PBMCs. The CDR3 DNA reads as TGTGCCAGCAGCGTAGAGGACAGCGGCTACGAGCAGTACTTC. Translation gives CASSVEDSGYEQYF.